Below, 12 T cell receptor beta chains from the same sample are listed, as sequenced in a study of human T cells and chemical hapten exposure. It was the library that attached unique molecular identifiers to individual cDNA molecules. Via MiXCR, TCRdb re-called the reads, giving one row per CDR3 protein. The sample carries about 120,000 distinct CDR3 sequences, around 8.5% recorded once. Unseparated into fractions, whole blood served as the source from which total RNA was extracted. The specimen was whole blood. These receptors originate from a human donor in good health. Some clones in this sample may be carry-over from other donors' samples.

This clonotype was recorded a few times. The chain carries TRBV12-3 or TRBV12-4 and TRBJ2-7; possible D gene TRBD1, 6 bases. The CDR3 has 19 residues. Deletions cut 2 bases from V and 0 bases from J, with 23 bases between. DNA for the CDR3: TGTGCCAGCAGTTTATCACTAGGGGGAATAATCGGGATCTCCTACGAGCAGTACTTC. Translation: CASSLSLGGIIGISYEQYF.

This clonotype was seen a few times. V gene TRBV5-6 combines with J gene TRBJ1-6; tentatively, D is TRBD1 (5 bases). Germline CDR1 reads SGHDT; CDR2 reads YYEEEE. V was pared by 1 base and J by 0 bases, with 8 bases between. There are 16 residues in the CDR3. The CDR3 reads CASSLRGSSYNSPLHF. The CDR3, as DNA: TGTGCCAGCAGCTTGCGGGGCAGCTCCTATAATTCACCCCTCCACTTT.

DNA of the CDR3: TGTGCCAGCAGCTTAGTCTGGCGGGAAGTTGACCCGCAGTTCTTC. This codes for CASSLVWREVDPQFF. The genes are TRBV11-2 and TRBJ2-1; D may be TRBD2 (6 bases). The germline CDR1 and CDR2 sequences are SGHAT and FQNNGV. Deletions cut 1 base from V and 12 bases from J, with 19 bases between. The CDR3 extends over 15 amino acids.

This clonotype was seen at least ten times. The chain combines TRBV4-2 with TRBJ2-7; either TRBD1 or TRBD2 may fit D (5 bases each). The germline V gene has CDR1 LGHNA and CDR2 YNFKEQ. V was clipped by 1 base and J by 3 bases, with 13 bases between them. This CDR3 is 15 amino acids long. The CDR3 is CASSQASTGVYEQYF. CDR3 bases: TGTGCCAGCAGCCAAGCTAGCACAGGAGTCTACGAGCAGTACTTC.

This clonotype was counted a few times. V is TRBV20-1 and J is TRBJ1-1; TRBD1 agrees at 7 bases. The germline V gene has CDR1 DFQATT and CDR2 SNEGSKA (reference sequence). V dropped 6 bases and J dropped 5; count of bases not matched to a gene: 9. This CDR3 comprises 13 residues. DNA for the CDR3: TGCAGTGCGGATAGGACAGGAGATACTGAAGCTTTCTTT. Translating gives CSADRTGDTEAFF.

This clonotype was found a few times. CDR3 DNA sequence: TGTGCCAGCTCACGCGGGACAGGGGTAGCAGATACGCAGTATTTT. It translates to CASSRGTGVADTQYF. The chain links TRBV18 to TRBJ2-3, with 10 bases that match TRBD1. Germline loops: CDR1 KGHSH, CDR2 LQKENI. With V trimmed by 4 bases and J by 4 bases, 5 bases remained unmatched. CDR3 length: 15 residues.

This clonotype has more than one count but fewer than ten. The chain has TRBV20-1 and TRBJ2-4, with TRBD1 identical over 9 bases. This CDR3 region has 13 residues. Germline V gene data show CDR1 as DFQATT and CDR2 as SNEGSKA (reference sequence). Germline trimming cut 6 bases from V and 6 bases from J; bases unmatched to any gene: 6. CDR3 DNA sequence: TGCAGTGCGCCACAGGGGGCGAGAAACATTCAGTACTTC. It encodes CSAPQGARNIQYF.

The rearrangement uses TRBV10-2 and TRBJ2-4; TRBD2 matches 13 bases. The CDR3 extends over 17 amino acids. J gave up 0 bases and V 6 bases, and 5 bases lay outside the gene matches. Germline CDR1 WSHSY, CDR2 SAAADI. As DNA, the CDR3 is TGCGCCAGCAGCCCCGGGACTAGCGGGATAGCCAAAAACATTCAGTACTTC. This codes for CASSPGTSGIAKNIQYF.

The chain links TRBV29-1 to TRBJ2-5, with 9 positions matching TRBD2. Per the germline V gene, CDR1 is SQVTM and CDR2 is ANQGSEA. J lost 4 bases, V lost 5 bases, and 14 bases had no gene match. CDR3 length: 16 amino acids. As DNA, the CDR3 is TGCAGCGTTACCGGGGCTAGCGGGGACTCAGGAGAGACCCAGTACTTC. Amino acid sequence: CSVTGASGDSGETQYF.

This clonotype was counted between two and nine times. The V and J genes are TRBV7-6 and TRBJ2-2, with 10 bases that match TRBD1. This CDR3 is built from 15 residues. Trimming at V came to 5 bases and at J to 6 bases, leaving 6 bases not matched to a gene. CDR1 and CDR2 from the germline V gene are SGHVS and FNYEAQ. CDR3 region: CASSPGTGVAGELFF. In DNA form, the CDR3 reads TGTGCCAGCAGCCCCGGGACAGGGGTGGCCGGGGAGCTGTTTTTT.

This clonotype was counted a few times. V usage is TRBV6-1 and J usage is TRBJ1-1; the D gene is possibly TRBD1 (5 bases). Trimming removed 2 bases from V and 5 bases from J, with 6 bases in between. Germline V gene data show CDR1 as MNHNS and CDR2 as SASEGT. CDR3 length equals 12 residues. CDR3 protein: CASSEWGTEAFF. In DNA form, the CDR3 reads TGTGCCAGCAGTGAATGGGGGACTGAAGCTTTCTTT.

The chain is built from TRBV12-3 or TRBV12-4 and TRBJ2-5, with a tentative D call TRBD1 (6 bases). V shed 5 bases and J shed 5 bases, with 18 bases lying between them. This CDR3 contains 15 residues. Here the CDR3 reads CASSPGTPTGETQYF. The CDR3 DNA reads as TGTGCCAGCAGTCCCGGGACACCGACGGGGGAGACCCAGTACTTC.